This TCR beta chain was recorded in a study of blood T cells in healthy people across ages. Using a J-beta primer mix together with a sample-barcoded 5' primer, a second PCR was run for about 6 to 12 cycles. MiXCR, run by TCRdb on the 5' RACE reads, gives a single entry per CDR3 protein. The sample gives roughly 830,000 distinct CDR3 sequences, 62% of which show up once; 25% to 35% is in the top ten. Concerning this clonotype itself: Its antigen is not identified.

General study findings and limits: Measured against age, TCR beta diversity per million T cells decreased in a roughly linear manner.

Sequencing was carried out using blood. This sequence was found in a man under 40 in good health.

CDR3 nucleotide sequence: TGTGCCAGCAGTACATACCGGGACAGGGGGCGGAACACTGAAGCTTTCTTT. Translating it yields CASSTYRDRGRNTEAFF. The chain has TRBV6-2 or TRBV6-3 and TRBJ1-1; 12 nucleotides agree with TRBD1. V lost 5 bases to trimming and J lost 1 base; unmatched junction nucleotides: 8. CDR3 size: 17 residues. Germline V lookup: CDR1 MNHEY, CDR2 SVGEGT.